This T cell receptor (beta chain) emerged from a study of cytomegalovirus exposure and HLA in healthy donors. Regarding the study as a whole: Another analysis was done later, and it associated roughly 15,000 TCR beta sequences with HLA alleles at 0.05 false discovery rate. Rare TCR sequences predominated, though certain public TCRs were found in many donors.

Concerning this clone: Antigen unknown.

Vbeta (60) and Jbeta (13) primers were used in the PCR. Per the authors' pipeline: About 12 million shared chains were among the approximately 87 million unique TCR beta chains that a later analysis counted. Generated by immunoSEQ multiplex PCR, the TCRdb table keeps only in-frame clones and is missing some. That table supplies the V and J calls and clone size; D and trimming were determined from the DNA. The data show about 120,000 clones, around four fifths seen once. Germline V CDR1 and CDR2: SQVTM, ANQGSEA. The CDR3 loop spans 14 amino acids. With 4 bases removed from V and 1 base from J, the gap between germline ends came to 10 bases.

This rearrangement joins TRBV29-1 to TRBJ2-2; tentative D call: TRBD2 (6 bases). What was sequenced was PBMCs. This receptor was taken from a man in his forties in good health and CMV-seronegative. CDR3 nucleotide sequence: TGCAGCGTTGGGGGACTGATGAACACCGGGGAGCTGTTTTTT. It specifies CSVGGLMNTGELFF.